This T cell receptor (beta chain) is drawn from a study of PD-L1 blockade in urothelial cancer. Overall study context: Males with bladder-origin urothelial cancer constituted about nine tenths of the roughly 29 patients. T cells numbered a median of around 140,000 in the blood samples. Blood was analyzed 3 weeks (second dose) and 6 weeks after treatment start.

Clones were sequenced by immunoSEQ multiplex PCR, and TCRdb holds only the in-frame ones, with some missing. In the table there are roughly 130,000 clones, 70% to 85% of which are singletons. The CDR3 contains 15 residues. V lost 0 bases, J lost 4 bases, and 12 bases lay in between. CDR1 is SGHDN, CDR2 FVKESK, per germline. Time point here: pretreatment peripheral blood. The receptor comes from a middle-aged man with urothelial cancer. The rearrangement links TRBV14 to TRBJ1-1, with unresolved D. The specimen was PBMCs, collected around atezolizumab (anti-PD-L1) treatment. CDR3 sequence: CASSQDRGGGTEAFF. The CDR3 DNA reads TGTGCCAGCAGCCAAGATCGGGGTGGAGGCACTGAAGCTTTCTTT.